One and the same sample provided the 3 T cell receptor beta chains below, sequenced in a study of blood T cells in healthy people across ages. For the second PCR, which ran for roughly 6 to 12 cycles, a sample-barcoded 5' primer and a J-beta primer mix were used. In TCRdb, the 5' RACE reads were re-called with MiXCR into one record per CDR3 protein. The sample includes about 670,000 distinct CDR3 sequences, under 65% seen only once; the top ten take less than 15%. The sequenced sample was blood. These receptors all stem from a woman of 80 years or more in good health.

This clonotype was counted at least ten times. The chain recombines TRBV5-1 with TRBJ2-7, with D tentatively TRBD2 (5 bases). CDR3 size: 15 residues. Germline V CDR1 and CDR2: SGHRS, YFSETQ. Trimming cost V 4 bases and J 0 bases, with 14 bases left between them. The CDR3 is CASSPRGGYSYEQYF. The CDR3 DNA reads TGCGCCAGCAGCCCCCGAGGAGGCTACTCCTACGAGCAGTACTTC.

The V call is TRBV7-9, the J call TRBJ2-1; TRBD1 matches at 7 bases. The CDR3 sequence is 15 residues long. The germline V gene has CDR1 SEHNR and CDR2 FQNEAQ (reference sequence). The ends lost 4 bases at V and 2 bases at J; junction bases unmatched: 5. DNA of the CDR3: TGTGCCAGCAGCTCACAGGGGACCCCCTACAATGAGCAGTTCTTC. Translation gives CASSSQGTPYNEQFF.

This clonotype showed up just a few times. The rearrangement links TRBV12-3 or TRBV12-4 to TRBJ1-1; D possibly corresponds to TRBD1 (5 bases). The CDR3 length is 16 residues. Between the trimmed V and J ends, which lost 6 bases and 2 bases, there was a span of 19 bases. The DNA for the CDR3 is TGTGCCAGCAGCCCGGAGGGACGGCCATACAACACTGAAGCTTTCTTT. Protein product: CASSPEGRPYNTEAFF.